The rows below give T cell receptor beta chains drawn from one sample of a study of T cell responses to AZD1222 COVID-19 vaccine. The assay was immunoSEQ multiplex PCR, and TCRdb's table has in-frame clones only and misses some. Found here are around 130,000 clones, over 85% of them singletons; the top ten hold about 5%. Sequences were derived from peripheral blood, sampled on day 0 of AZD1222 vaccination. These receptors were taken from an adult in good health. Both conserved end residues are part of each CDR3. A D gene is named only where the DNA matches it firmly. A clone size is listed for some rows: how often the clone was seen (once, few, many), or a class if it is expanded.

abundance | d_gene | j_gene | v_gene | CDR3aa | CDR3nt
NA | NA | TRBJ2-1 | TRBV7-8 | CASSFRTGADEQFF | TGTGCCAGCAGCTTTCGGACTGGAGCCGATGAGCAGTTCTTC
NA | NA | TRBJ1-5 | TRBV24-1 | CATSDGNRAQHF | TGTGCCACCAGTGATGGGAATAGGGCCCAGCATTTT
NA | NA | TRBJ2-3 | TRBV24-1 | CATSDPSDTQYF | TGTGCCACCAGTGATCCTTCCGATACGCAGTATTTT
NA | TRBD2 | TRBJ2-7 | TRBV11-2 | CASSAVTSVSPYEQYF | TGTGCCAGCAGCGCGGTAACTAGCGTCTCTCCCTACGAGCAGTACTTC
NA | NA | TRBJ1-5 | TRBV12-3/TRBV12-4 | CASSSNNQPQHF | TGTGCCAGCAGTTCAAACAATCAGCCCCAGCATTTT
NA | NA | TRBJ1-1 | TRBV20-1 | CSAPGPSGAFF | TGCAGTGCTCCCGGGCCCTCAGGGGCTTTCTTT
NA | NA | TRBJ2-2 | TRBV24-1 | CATSDRYTDYANTGELFF | TGTGCCACCAGTGATCGCTACACCGACTACGCGAACACCGGGGAGCTGTTTTTT
NA | TRBD1 | TRBJ1-1 | TRBV27 | CASRAGTGGKLNTEAFF | TGTGCCAGCAGGGCCGGGACAGGGGGCAAGTTGAACACTGAAGCTTTCTTT
NA | TRBD1 | TRBJ1-1 | TRBV27 | CASRPQGASTEAFF | TGTGCCAGCAGGCCACAGGGGGCATCCACTGAAGCTTTCTTT
NA | TRBD1 | TRBJ2-1 | TRBV4-1 | CASSAGTAYNEQFF | TGCGCCAGCAGCGCCGGGACAGCGTACAATGAGCAGTTCTTC
NA | NA | TRBJ1-2 | TRBV19 | CASSAALGGYTF | TGTGCCAGTAGTGCCGCCTTGGGTGGCTACACCTTC
NA | TRBD1 | TRBJ2-1 | TRBV19 | CASTQSTTGGEQFF | TGTGCCAGTACCCAATCTACCACAGGGGGTGAGCAGTTCTTC
NA | NA | TRBJ1-2 | TRBV6-2/TRBV6-3 | CASSYPYGYTF | TGTGCCAGCAGTTACCCCTATGGCTACACCTTC
NA | NA | TRBJ1-1 | TRBV5-6 | CASSPRQIRSTEAFF | TGTGCCAGCAGCCCACGACAGATCAGGTCCACTGAAGCTTTCTTT
NA | NA | TRBJ2-3 | TRBV4-1 | CASSQDSRSDTQYF | TGCGCCAGCAGCCAAGATTCCAGGTCAGATACGCAGTATTTT
NA | TRBD1 | TRBJ1-6 | TRBV27 | CASSLTGTGGYNSPLHF | TGTGCCAGCAGTTTGACGGGGACAGGGGGCTACAATTCACCCCTCCACTTT
NA | TRBD1 | TRBJ2-6 | TRBV5-4 | CASSSNLRGLNSGANVLTF | TGTGCCAGCAGCTCGAACCTCAGGGGGCTTAACTCTGGGGCCAACGTCCTGACTTTC
NA | NA | TRBJ2-2 | TRBV11-3 | CASSPDSSGELFF | TGTGCCAGCAGCCCCGACAGCTCCGGGGAGCTGTTTTTT
NA | NA | TRBJ2-1 | TRBV12-3/TRBV12-4 | CASRDREQFF | TGTGCCAGCAGAGACAGAGAGCAGTTCTTC
NA | NA | TRBJ1-1 | TRBV6-5 | CASSPRTGRNTEAFF | TGTGCCAGCAGTCCCAGAACAGGCAGGAACACTGAAGCTTTCTTT
once | NA | TRBJ1-1 | TRBV2 | CASGGLGEAFF | TGTGCCAGCGGGGGTTTAGGAGAAGCTTTCTTT
NA | NA | TRBJ2-7 | TRBV20-1 | CSASPLGHATYEQYF | TGCAGTGCTAGTCCCCTAGGACACGCAACCTACGAGCAGTACTTC
once | NA | TRBJ2-7 | TRBV7-2 | CASSLGGSVSYEQYF | TGTGCCAGCAGCTTAGGAGGTAGCGTTTCCTACGAGCAGTACTTC
NA | NA | TRBJ1-1 | TRBV6-5 | CASSYSWGAGTEAFF | TGTGCCAGCAGTTACTCGTGGGGGGCGGGCACTGAAGCTTTCTTT
NA | NA | TRBJ1-5 | TRBV27 | CASSLQVFSQPQHF | TGTGCCAGCAGTTTACAAGTTTTTAGTCAGCCCCAGCATTTT
once | NA | TRBJ2-3 | TRBV5-1 | CASSLGTSNTQYF | TGCGCCAGCAGCTTGGGAACTTCGAATACGCAGTATTTT